This TCR beta chain was retrieved from a study of T-cell memory formation after mild COVID-19. Study-level findings and limits: The finding that pre-infection memory included some responding clones suggested that cross-reactive memory joined. Contracting CD4+ clones sat mainly in CM and EM; CD8+ in EMRA.

CDR3 length: 16 amino acids. V was shortened by 0 bases and J by 6 bases, with 14 bases between the two germline ends. Looked up from germline, CDR1 is ENHRY and CDR2 is SYGVKD. TCR alpha and TCR beta cDNA libraries with sample barcodes and UMIs came from 5'RACE using constant-segment primers. TCRdb analysed the 5' RACE reads with MiXCR anew, one entry per CDR3 protein. The sample consists of around 320,000 distinct CDR3 sequences, 15% to 20% of them appearing once. As concerns this clonotype: Its antigen remains unidentified.

The chain carries TRBV10-3 and TRBJ2-2, with D perhaps TRBD1 (7 bases). The receptor comes from a man between 18 and 29 years old who had mild COVID-19 (a few samples of this study predate the infection). Cell type and time point are not known. The specimen was PBMCs or a T cell subset sorted from them (not recorded which). The CDR3 sequence: CAISESQGGSAGELFF. In DNA form, the CDR3 reads TGTGCCATCAGTGAGTCTCAGGGGGGTTCCGCCGGGGAGCTGTTTTTT.